This T cell receptor beta chain was sequenced in a study of blood T cell repertoires in COVID-19. Study processing details: Nucleated cell counts were estimated from reference gene primer amplification. Sequencing used immunoSEQ multiplex PCR; TCRdb keeps in-frame clones, though not all of them. V and J calls and clone size come straight from that table; D and trimming were deduced from the DNA. The sample carries 270,000 or so clones, around four fifths recorded once. V lost 2 bases, J lost 2 bases, and 13 bases lay in between. Germline values: CDR1 MRHNA, CDR2 SNTAGT. The CDR3 extends over 16 amino acids.

Sequenced: peripheral blood. The V call is TRBV6-4, the J call TRBJ1-3; D is unresolved. This receptor was identified in a woman between 45 and 60 years old who had recovered from COVID-19. In nucleotides, the CDR3 is TGTGCCAGCAGTGACCACGTTCGGGGTACTGGAAACACCATATATTTT. Its protein is CASSDHVRGTGNTIYF.